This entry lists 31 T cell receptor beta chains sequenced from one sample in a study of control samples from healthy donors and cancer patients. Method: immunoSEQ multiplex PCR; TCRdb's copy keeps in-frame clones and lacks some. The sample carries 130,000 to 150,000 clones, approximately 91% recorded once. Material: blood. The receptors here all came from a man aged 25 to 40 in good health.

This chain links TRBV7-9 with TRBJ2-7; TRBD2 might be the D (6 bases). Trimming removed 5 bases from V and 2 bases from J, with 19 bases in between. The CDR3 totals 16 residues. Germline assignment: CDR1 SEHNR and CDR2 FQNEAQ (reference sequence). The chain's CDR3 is CASSTRRRGETYEQYF. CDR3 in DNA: TGTGCCAGCAGCACTCGGCGGCGGGGCGAGACCTACGAGCAGTACTTC.

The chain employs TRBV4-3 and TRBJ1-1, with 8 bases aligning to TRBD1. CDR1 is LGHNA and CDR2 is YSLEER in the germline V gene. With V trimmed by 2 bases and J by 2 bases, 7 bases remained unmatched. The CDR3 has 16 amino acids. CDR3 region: CASSQTRTGLNTEAFF. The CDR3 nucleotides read TGCGCCAGCAGCCAAACCCGGACAGGGTTAAACACTGAAGCTTTCTTT.

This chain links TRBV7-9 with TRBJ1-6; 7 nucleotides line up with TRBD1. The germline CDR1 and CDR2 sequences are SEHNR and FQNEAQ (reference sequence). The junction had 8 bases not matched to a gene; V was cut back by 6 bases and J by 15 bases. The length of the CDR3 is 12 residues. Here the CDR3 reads CASSFDRAILHF. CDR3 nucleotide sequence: TGTGCCAGCAGTTTTGACAGGGCGATCCTCCACTTT.

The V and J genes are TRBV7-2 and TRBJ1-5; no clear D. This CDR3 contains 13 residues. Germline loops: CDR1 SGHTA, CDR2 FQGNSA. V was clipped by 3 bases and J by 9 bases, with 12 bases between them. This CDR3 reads CASSLEGFGPQHF. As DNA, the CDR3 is TGTGCCAGCAGCTTGGAGGGTTTCGGGCCCCAGCATTTT.

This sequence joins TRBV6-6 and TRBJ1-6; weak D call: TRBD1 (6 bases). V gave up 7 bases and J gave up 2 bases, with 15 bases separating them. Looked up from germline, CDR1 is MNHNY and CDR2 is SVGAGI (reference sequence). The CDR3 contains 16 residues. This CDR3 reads CASIQRGQPYNSPLHF. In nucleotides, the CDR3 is TGTGCCAGCATTCAACGGGGACAACCCTATAATTCACCCCTCCACTTT.

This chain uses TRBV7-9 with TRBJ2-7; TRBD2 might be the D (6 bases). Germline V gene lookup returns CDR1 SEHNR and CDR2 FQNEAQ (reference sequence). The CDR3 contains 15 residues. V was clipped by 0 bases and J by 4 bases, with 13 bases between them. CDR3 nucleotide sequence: TGTGCCAGCAGCTTAGCGGGAGGCCCTTTATACGAGCAGTACTTC. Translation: CASSLAGGPLYEQYF.

The CDR3 DNA is TGTGCCAGCAGCCCTTATCCCGACAGGAAAAGAGAAGGCTACACCTTC. As protein: CASSPYPDRKREGYTF. The V gene is TRBV5-6, the J gene TRBJ1-2; TRBD1 might be the D (6 bases). V was pared by 4 bases and J by 8 bases, with 24 bases between. The CDR3 extends over 16 amino acids. Germline CDR1 is SGHDT and CDR2 is YYEEEE.

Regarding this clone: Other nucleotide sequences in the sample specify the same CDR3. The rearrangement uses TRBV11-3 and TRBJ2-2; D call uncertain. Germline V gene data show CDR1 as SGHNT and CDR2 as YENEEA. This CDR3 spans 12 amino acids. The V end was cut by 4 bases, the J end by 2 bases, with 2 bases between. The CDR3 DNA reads TGTGCCAGCAGCTCCAACACCGGGGAGCTGTTTTTT. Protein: CASSSNTGELFF.

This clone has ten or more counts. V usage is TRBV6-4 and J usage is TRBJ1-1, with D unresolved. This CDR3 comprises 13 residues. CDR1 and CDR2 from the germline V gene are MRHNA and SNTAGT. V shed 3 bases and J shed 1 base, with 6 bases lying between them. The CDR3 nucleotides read TGTGCCAGCAGTGAATACGAGAACACTGAAGCTTTCTTT. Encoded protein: CASSEYENTEAFF.

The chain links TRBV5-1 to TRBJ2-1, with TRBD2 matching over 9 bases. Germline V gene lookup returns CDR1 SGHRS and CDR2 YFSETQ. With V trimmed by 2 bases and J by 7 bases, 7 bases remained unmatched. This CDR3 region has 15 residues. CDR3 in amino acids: CASSFLAGVGNEQFF. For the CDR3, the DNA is TGCGCCAGCAGCTTCTTAGCGGGAGTCGGTAATGAGCAGTTCTTC.

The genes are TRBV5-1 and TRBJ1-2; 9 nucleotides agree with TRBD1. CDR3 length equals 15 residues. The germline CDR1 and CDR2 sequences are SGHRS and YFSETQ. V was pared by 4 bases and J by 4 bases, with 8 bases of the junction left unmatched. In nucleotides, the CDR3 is TGCGCCAGCAGCGCAAGACAGGGGGGCGGCTATGGCTACACCTTC. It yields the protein CASSARQGGGYGYTF.

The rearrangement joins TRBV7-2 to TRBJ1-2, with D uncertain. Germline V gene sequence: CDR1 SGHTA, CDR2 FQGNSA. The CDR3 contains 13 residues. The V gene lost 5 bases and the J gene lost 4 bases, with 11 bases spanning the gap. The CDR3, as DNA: TGTGCCAGCAGCCCCCGACTCTCCTATGGCTACACCTTC. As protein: CASSPRLSYGYTF. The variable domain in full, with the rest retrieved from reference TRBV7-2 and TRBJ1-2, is GAGVSQSPSNKVTEKGKDVELRCDPISGHTALYWYRQSLGQGLEFLIYFQGNSAPDKSGLPSDRFSAERTGGSVSTLTIQRTQQEDSAVYLCASSPRLSYGYTFGSGTRLTVV.

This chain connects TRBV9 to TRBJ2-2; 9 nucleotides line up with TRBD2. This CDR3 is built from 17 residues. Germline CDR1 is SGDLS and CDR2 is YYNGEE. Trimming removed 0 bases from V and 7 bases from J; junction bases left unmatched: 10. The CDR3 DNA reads TGTGCCAGCAGCGTAGACTGGCTAGCGGGAATAGGCGGGGAGCTGTTTTTT. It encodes CASSVDWLAGIGGELFF. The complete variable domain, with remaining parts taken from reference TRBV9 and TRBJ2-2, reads DSGVTQTPKHLITATGQRVTLRCSPRSGDLSVYWYQQSLDQGLQFLIQYYNGEERAKGNILERFSAQQFPDLHSELNLSSLELGDSALYFCASSVDWLAGIGGELFFGEGSRLTVL.

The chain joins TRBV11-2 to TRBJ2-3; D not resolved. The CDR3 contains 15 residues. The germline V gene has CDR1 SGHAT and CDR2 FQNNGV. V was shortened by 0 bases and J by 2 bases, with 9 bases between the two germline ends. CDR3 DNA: TGTGCCAGCAGCTTAGATCTACAATACACAGATACGCAGTATTTT. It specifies CASSLDLQYTDTQYF. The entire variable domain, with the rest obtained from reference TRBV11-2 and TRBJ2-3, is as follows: EAGVAQSPRYKIIEKRQSVAFWCNPISGHATLYWYQQILGQGPKLLIQFQNNGVVDDSQLPKDRFSAERLKGVDSTLKIQPAKLEDSAVYLCASSLDLQYTDTQYFGPGTRLTVL.

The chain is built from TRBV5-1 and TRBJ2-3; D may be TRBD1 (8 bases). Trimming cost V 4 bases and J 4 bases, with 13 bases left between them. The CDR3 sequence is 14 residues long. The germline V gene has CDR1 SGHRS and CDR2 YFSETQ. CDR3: CASSRTGRADTQYF. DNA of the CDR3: TGCGCCAGCAGCCGGACAGGGAGGGCAGATACGCAGTATTTT. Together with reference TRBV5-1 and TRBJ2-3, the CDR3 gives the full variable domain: KAGVTQTPRYLIKTRGQQVTLSCSPISGHRSVSWYQQTPGQGLQFLFEYFSETQRNKGNFPGRFSGRQFSNSRSEMNVSTLELGDSALYLCASSRTGRADTQYFGPGTRLTVL.

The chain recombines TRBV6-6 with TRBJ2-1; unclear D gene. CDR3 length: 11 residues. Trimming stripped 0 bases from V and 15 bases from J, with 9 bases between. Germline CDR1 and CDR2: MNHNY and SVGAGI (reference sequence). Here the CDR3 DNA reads TGTGCCAGCAGTTACTCCGAGTTCCTGTTCTTC. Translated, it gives CASSYSEFLFF.

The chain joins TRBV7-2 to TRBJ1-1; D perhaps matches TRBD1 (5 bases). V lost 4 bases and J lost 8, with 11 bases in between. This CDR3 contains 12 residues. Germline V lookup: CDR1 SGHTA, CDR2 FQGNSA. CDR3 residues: CASSSVDREAFF. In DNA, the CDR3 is TGTGCCAGCAGCTCCGTCGACAGAGAAGCTTTCTTT. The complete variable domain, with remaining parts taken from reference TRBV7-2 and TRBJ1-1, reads GAGVSQSPSNKVTEKGKDVELRCDPISGHTALYWYRQSLGQGLEFLIYFQGNSAPDKSGLPSDRFSAERTGGSVSTLTIQRTQQEDSAVYLCASSSVDREAFFGQGTRLTVV.

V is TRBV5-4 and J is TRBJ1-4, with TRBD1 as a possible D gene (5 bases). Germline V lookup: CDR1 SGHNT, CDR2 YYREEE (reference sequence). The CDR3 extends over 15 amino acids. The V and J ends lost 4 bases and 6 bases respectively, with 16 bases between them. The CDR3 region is CASSPTGGNYEKLFF. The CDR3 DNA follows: TGTGCCAGCAGCCCCACGGGGGGGAACTATGAAAAACTGTTTTTT. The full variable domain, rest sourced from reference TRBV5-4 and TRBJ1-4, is ETGVTQSPTHLIKTRGQQVTLRCSSQSGHNTVSWYQQALGQGPQFIFQYYREEENGRGNFPPRFSGLQFPNYSSELNVNALELDDSALYLCASSPTGGNYEKLFFGSGTQLSVL.

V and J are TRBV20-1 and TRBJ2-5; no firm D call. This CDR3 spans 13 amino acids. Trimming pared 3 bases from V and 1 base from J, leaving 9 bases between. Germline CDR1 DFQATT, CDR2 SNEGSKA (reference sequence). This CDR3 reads CSASTTGQETQYF. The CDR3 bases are TGCAGTGCTAGTACAACCGGCCAAGAGACCCAGTACTTC.

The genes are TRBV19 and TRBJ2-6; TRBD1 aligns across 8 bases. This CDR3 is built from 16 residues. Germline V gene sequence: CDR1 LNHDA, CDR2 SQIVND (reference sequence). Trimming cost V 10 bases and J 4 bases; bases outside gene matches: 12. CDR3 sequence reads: CATADRAGSGANVLTF. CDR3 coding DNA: TGTGCCACCGCGGACAGGGCAGGCTCCGGGGCCAACGTCCTGACTTTC.

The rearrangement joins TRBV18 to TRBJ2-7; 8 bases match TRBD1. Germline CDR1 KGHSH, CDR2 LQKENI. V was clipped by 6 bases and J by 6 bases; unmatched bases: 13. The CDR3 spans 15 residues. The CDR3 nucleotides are TGTGCCAGCTCGCCTGAGATGGCCGGACAGGGCGAGCAGTACTTC. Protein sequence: CASSPEMAGQGEQYF.

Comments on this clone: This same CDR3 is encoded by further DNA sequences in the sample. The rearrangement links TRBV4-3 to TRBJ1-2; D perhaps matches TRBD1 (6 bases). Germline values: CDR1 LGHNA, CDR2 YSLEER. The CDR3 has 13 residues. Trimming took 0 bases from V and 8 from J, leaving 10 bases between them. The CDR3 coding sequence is TGCGCCAGCAGCCAAGACAGGGGTGGCGGCTACACCTTC. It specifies CASSQDRGGGYTF.

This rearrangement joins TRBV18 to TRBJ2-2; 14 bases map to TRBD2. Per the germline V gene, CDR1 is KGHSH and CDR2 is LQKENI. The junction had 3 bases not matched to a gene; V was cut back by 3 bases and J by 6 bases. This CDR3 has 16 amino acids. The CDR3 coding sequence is TGTGCCAGCTCACCGGGACTAGCGGGAGCGGCCGGGGAGCTGTTTTTT. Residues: CASSPGLAGAAGELFF.

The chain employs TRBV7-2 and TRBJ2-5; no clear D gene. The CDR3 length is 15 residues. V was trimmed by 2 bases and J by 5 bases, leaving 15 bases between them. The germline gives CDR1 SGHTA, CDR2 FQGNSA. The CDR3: CASSLRLALGETQYF. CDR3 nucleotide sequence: TGTGCCAGCAGCTTACGTTTGGCTCTTGGGGAGACCCAGTACTTC.

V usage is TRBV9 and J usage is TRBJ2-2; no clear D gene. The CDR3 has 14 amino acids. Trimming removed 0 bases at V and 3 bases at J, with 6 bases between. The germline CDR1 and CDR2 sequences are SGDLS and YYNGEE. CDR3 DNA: TGTGCCAGCAGCGTAGCTCCGGACACCGGGGAGCTGTTTTTT. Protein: CASSVAPDTGELFF.

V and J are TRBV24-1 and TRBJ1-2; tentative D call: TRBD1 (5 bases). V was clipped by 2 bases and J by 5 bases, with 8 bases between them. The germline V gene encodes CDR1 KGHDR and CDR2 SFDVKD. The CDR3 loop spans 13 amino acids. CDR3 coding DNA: TGTGCCACCAGTGATTCGACAGCTTATGGCTACACCTTC. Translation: CATSDSTAYGYTF.

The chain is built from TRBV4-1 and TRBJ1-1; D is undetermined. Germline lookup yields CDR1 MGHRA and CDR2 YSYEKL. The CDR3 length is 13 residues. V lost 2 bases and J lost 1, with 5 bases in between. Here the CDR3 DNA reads TGCGCCAGCAGCCAAAACACGAACACTGAAGCTTTCTTT. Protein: CASSQNTNTEAFF.

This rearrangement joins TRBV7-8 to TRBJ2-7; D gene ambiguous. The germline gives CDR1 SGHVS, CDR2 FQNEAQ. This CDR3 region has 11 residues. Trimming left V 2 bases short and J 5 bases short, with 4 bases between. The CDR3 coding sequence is TGTGCCAGCAGCTTACATGACGAGCAGTACTTC. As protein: CASSLHDEQYF.

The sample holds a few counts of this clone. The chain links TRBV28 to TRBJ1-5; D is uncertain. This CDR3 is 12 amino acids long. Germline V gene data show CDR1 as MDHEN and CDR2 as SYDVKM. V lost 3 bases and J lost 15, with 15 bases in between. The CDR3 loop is CASSFLSQFWHF. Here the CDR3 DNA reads TGTGCCAGCAGTTTCCTCTCCCAGTTCTGGCATTTT.

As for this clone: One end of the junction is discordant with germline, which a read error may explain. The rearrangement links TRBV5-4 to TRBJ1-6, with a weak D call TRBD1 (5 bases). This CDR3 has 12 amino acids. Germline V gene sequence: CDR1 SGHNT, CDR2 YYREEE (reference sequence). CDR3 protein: CASSLGDGPRDF. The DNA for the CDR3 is TGTGCCAGCAGCTTGGGGGACGGGCCTAGGGACTTT.

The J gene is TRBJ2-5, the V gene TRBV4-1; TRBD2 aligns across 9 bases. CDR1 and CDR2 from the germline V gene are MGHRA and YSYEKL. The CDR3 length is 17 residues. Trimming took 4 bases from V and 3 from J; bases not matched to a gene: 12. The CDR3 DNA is TGCGCCAGCAGCCGGTTAGCGGGGGCCCCAAGGGAAGAGACCCAGTACTTC. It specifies CASSRLAGAPREETQYF.